This TCR beta chain was observed in a study of regulatory T cells in long-lasting Graves disease. Researchers made TCR beta libraries by using iRepertoire HTBI primers and running Arm-PCR on CDR3 regions. TCRdb reprocessed the multiplex PCR reads via MiXCR and lists one record per CDR3 protein. This sample carries 400,000 to 500,000 distinct CDR3 sequences, approximately 16% of them seen once, and the ten largest clones take approximately 8%. V lost 1 base and J lost 0, with 12 bases in between. This CDR3 has 16 amino acids. The time point: newly diagnosed GD, antithyroid drugs for less than 3 months. Preparation of the TCR library used RNA extracted from PBMCs. Diagnoses of Graves' disease were made by American Thyroid Association guidelines. The patient group derived from an endocrinology department in Xi'an, China. This clonotype occurred many times. The data also belong to a second study, concerning T cells in Graves' hyperthyroidism and ophthalmopathy.

The clonotype was recovered from a woman in her thirties or forties with Graves disease. This chain joins TRBV12-3 or TRBV12-4 and TRBJ1-1; D remains ambiguous. The material was peripheral blood mononuclear cells (PBMCs), obtained at new diagnosis, from a patient treated with antithyroid drugs. The CDR3 DNA is TGTGCCAGCAGTTTAGTCATTCGAGGACTGAACACTGAAGCTTTCTTT. It yields the protein CASSLVIRGLNTEAFF.